The 17 T cell receptor beta chains presented below share a single source sample, sequenced in a study of response to subunit inactivated influenza vaccine. TCRdb used MiXCR to reprocess the RT-PCR reads, holding one entry per CDR3 protein. Among about 540,000 distinct CDR3 sequences listed, 11% to 15% were seen once. The material sequenced was PBMCs from blood, taken approximately 12 days after vaccination. All receptors come from a middle-aged man who received an inactivated influenza vaccine.

This clonotype was seen a handful of times. The chain uses TRBV7-6 and TRBJ2-7; 7 bases are shared with TRBD1. From germline, CDR1 is SGHVS and CDR2 FNYEAQ. The junction had 5 bases not matched to a gene; V was cut back by 3 bases and J by 0 bases. The CDR3 sequence is 15 residues long. The DNA of the CDR3 is TGTGCCAGCAGCTTGTCGAGGGACAGCTCCTACGAGCAGTACTTC. It codes for CASSLSRDSSYEQYF.

This clonotype was counted only a few times. V is TRBV28 and J is TRBJ2-7; no firm D call. This CDR3 has 13 residues. The ends were cut back, 5 bases at V and 0 bases at J, with 8 bases in the middle. Germline V gives CDR1 MDHEN, CDR2 SYDVKM. For the CDR3, the DNA is TGTGCCAGCAGTGGGTGGGACTCCTACGAGCAGTACTTC. Translating gives CASSGWDSYEQYF. The whole variable domain, remainder taken from reference TRBV28 and TRBJ2-7, is DVKVTQSSRYLVKRTGEKVFLECVQDMDHENMFWYRQDPGLGLRLIYFSYDVKMKEKGDIPEGYSVSREKKERFSLILESASTNQTSMYLCASSGWDSYEQYFGPGTRLTVT.

This clonotype was seen at least ten times. J is TRBJ2-1 and V is TRBV7-2, with 9 bases identical to TRBD1. This CDR3 spans 15 amino acids. V was clipped by 5 bases and J by 6 bases; unmatched bases: 8. Germline CDR1 reads SGHTA; CDR2 reads FQGNSA. This chain's CDR3 is CASSVYRGRGNEQFF. In DNA, the CDR3 is TGTGCCAGCAGCGTCTACAGGGGGCGCGGCAATGAGCAGTTCTTC. The whole variable domain, remainder taken from reference TRBV7-2 and TRBJ2-1, is GAGVSQSPSNKVTEKGKDVELRCDPISGHTALYWYRQSLGQGLEFLIYFQGNSAPDKSGLPSDRFSAERTGGSVSTLTIQRTQQEDSAVYLCASSVYRGRGNEQFFGPGTRLTVL.

The chain links TRBV5-1 to TRBJ2-1; 10 positions agree with TRBD2. The CDR3 consists of 17 residues. Trimming took 4 bases from V and 2 from J; bases not matched to a gene: 9. Looked up from germline, CDR1 is SGHRS and CDR2 is YFSETQ. DNA for the CDR3: TGCGCCAGCAGCGGGAACTTAGCGGGAGGCACCTACAATGAGCAGTTCTTC. Translated: CASSGNLAGGTYNEQFF.

The V gene is TRBV7-2, the J gene TRBJ2-6; D is perhaps TRBD1 or TRBD2 (5 bases each). The V gene lost 6 bases and the J gene lost 11 bases, with 17 bases spanning the gap. Germline V gives CDR1 SGHTA, CDR2 FQGNSA. There are 14 residues in the CDR3. CDR3 coding DNA: TGTGCCAGCAGTCATCCCGGGACGACTGACGTCCTGACTTTC. Amino acids: CASSHPGTTDVLTF.

In this sample, this clonotype turned up many times. The rearrangement links TRBV29-1 to TRBJ2-1; possibly TRBD2 for D (7 bases). V shed 3 bases and J shed 8 bases, with 11 bases lying between them. The germline CDR1 and CDR2 sequences are SQVTM and ANQGSEA. The CDR3 sequence is 12 residues long. For the CDR3, the DNA is TGCAGCGTTGATTGGGGGGGCTATGAGCAGTTCTTC. Amino acids: CSVDWGGYEQFF.

The V call is TRBV15, the J call TRBJ2-1; D not resolved. V was pared by 3 bases and J by 8 bases, with 17 bases between. The CDR3 spans 15 residues. The germline V gene has CDR1 LNHNV and CDR2 YYDKDF (reference sequence). The CDR3 nucleotides read TGTGCCACCAGCAGGGAGCCCGTATTCTCGGATGAGCAGTTCTTC. Translation: CATSREPVFSDEQFF.

This clonotype was recorded a few times. The V gene is TRBV27, the J gene TRBJ1-1, with 8 bases fitting TRBD1. This CDR3 has 15 amino acids. Germline CDR1 MNHEY, CDR2 SMNVEV (reference sequence). V shed 6 bases, J shed 1 base, and the junction held 7 bases outside the gene matches. CDR3 in amino acids: CASSPLGTGNTEAFF. The CDR3 DNA follows: TGTGCCAGCAGCCCTTTGGGGACAGGGAACACTGAAGCTTTCTTT.

The CDR3 region is CASSPAGGSGYTF. DNA of the CDR3: TGTGCCAGCAGCCCCGCGGGAGGGTCTGGCTACACCTTC. This sequence joins TRBV11-2 and TRBJ1-2, with unresolved D. The length of the CDR3 is 13 residues. Deletions cut 5 bases from V and 7 bases from J, with 14 bases between. CDR1 and CDR2 from the germline V gene are SGHAT and FQNNGV.

This clonotype has just a few counts. The chain is built from TRBV7-6 and TRBJ2-7, with 12 bases aligning to TRBD1. J was trimmed by 1 base and V by 3 bases; bases with no gene match: 7. The CDR3 is 17 residues long. The germline gives CDR1 SGHVS, CDR2 FNYEAQ. The CDR3 loop reads CASSFGTGGSVSYEQYF. The DNA for the CDR3 is TGTGCCAGCAGCTTCGGGACAGGGGGCTCGGTTTCCTACGAGCAGTACTTC.

This clonotype was recorded at least ten times. The genes are TRBV13 and TRBJ2-7; TRBD2 is a possible D gene (5 bases). The V gene's germline CDR1 is PRHDT and CDR2 FYEKMQ (reference sequence). This CDR3 comprises 15 residues. Trimming took off 5 bases at V and 3 bases at J, with 17 bases between the two ends. The CDR3 spells CASSPNARGYYEQYF. CDR3 in DNA: TGTGCCAGCAGCCCCAACGCCCGGGGATACTACGAGCAGTACTTC.

The sample holds a few counts of this clonotype. This chain uses TRBV24-1 with TRBJ2-1; 7 bases are a match to TRBD1. V was pared by 5 bases and J by 8 bases, with 8 bases of the junction left unmatched. Germline V gene data show CDR1 as KGHDR and CDR2 as SFDVKD. The length of the CDR3 is 14 residues. The CDR3 sequence: CATSVTGYGDEQFF. The DNA of the CDR3 is TGTGCCACCAGTGTGACAGGGTATGGCGATGAGCAGTTCTTC.

A single count supports this clonotype. This rearrangement joins TRBV18 to TRBJ2-4, with TRBD1 matching over 7 bases. The junction had 6 bases not matched to a gene; V was cut back by 5 bases and J by 8 bases. Germline V gene sequence: CDR1 KGHSH, CDR2 LQKENI. The CDR3 is 13 residues long. CDR3 nucleotide sequence: TGTGCCAGCTCAGAGGGACAGTGGGACATTCAGTACTTC. This gives the protein CASSEGQWDIQYF.

This clonotype was picked up a small number of times. V and J are TRBV5-1 and TRBJ1-2; TRBD1 matches 10 bases. Germline V CDR1 and CDR2: SGHRS, YFSETQ. The ends lost 6 bases at V and 4 bases at J; junction bases unmatched: 6. The CDR3 runs 14 residues. The CDR3 is CASTTGTGVYGYTF. In nucleotides, the CDR3 is TGCGCCAGCACCACCGGGACAGGGGTCTATGGCTACACCTTC.

This chain joins TRBV6-2 or TRBV6-3 and TRBJ1-4; D unclear. Germline loops: CDR1 MNHEY, CDR2 SVGEGT. V lost 6 bases and J 0 bases, leaving 8 bases between the germline ends. There are 14 residues in the CDR3. DNA for the CDR3: TGTGCCAGCAGGTTGGCCGCAACTAATGAAAAACTGTTTTTT. This sequence encodes CASRLAATNEKLFF.

The J gene is TRBJ2-7, the V gene TRBV12-3 or TRBV12-4; 10 nucleotides line up with TRBD2. The CDR3 has 13 residues. J was trimmed by 6 bases and V by 7 bases; bases with no gene match: 6. The chain's CDR3 is CASKQAGGFEQYF. The CDR3, as DNA: TGTGCCAGCAAACAAGCGGGAGGGTTCGAGCAGTACTTC.

This clonotype was picked up many times. The rearrangement links TRBV9 to TRBJ1-1; D may be TRBD1 (6 bases). V was cut by 4 bases and J by 1 base, with 11 bases left in between. Germline V gene sequence: CDR1 SGDLS, CDR2 YYNGEE. This CDR3 spans 14 amino acids. CDR3 sequence reads: CASSPGQPNTEAFF. The CDR3 bases are TGTGCCAGCAGCCCAGGACAGCCGAACACTGAAGCTTTCTTT.